The clone carrying this TCR beta chain has a handful of counts. Its target is unknown. This entry comes from a study of blood T cells in healthy people across ages. Study results and limitations: No conclusive comparison of naive versus antigen-experienced cells was possible with unsorted PBMCs. A strong correlation between TCR beta diversity and naive T cell percentage was seen.

Then a second PCR, running roughly 7 to 11 cycles, was carried out with a sample-barcoded 5' primer and a J-beta primer mix. Each single sample gave us at least 2.5 million CDR3-containing paired-end reads. MiXCR was run by TCRdb on the 5' RACE reads, yielding one entry per CDR3 protein. The sample records about 1,400,000 distinct CDR3 sequences, around 55% being singletons. CDR3 length: 15 residues. The germline gives CDR1 DFQATT, CDR2 SNEGSKA (reference sequence). V gave up 0 bases and J gave up 7 bases; unmatched junction bases: 9. The chain carries TRBV20-1 and TRBJ2-1; 7 bases agree with TRBD2. The receptor was derived from a man between 18 and 29 years old in good health. Source material: blood. The CDR3 loop is CSARDRSGDFNEQFF. Here the CDR3 DNA reads TGCAGTGCTAGAGATCGAAGCGGGGATTTTAATGAGCAGTTCTTC.